This T cell receptor beta chain was captured by sequencing in a study of CD8 T cells in Susac syndrome. Study conclusions and caveats: The study's TCR sequencing and HLA analysis covered a relatively small number of individuals, and the study acknowledged this.

V shed 3 bases and J 2 bases; nucleotides not matched to a gene: 3. The CDR3 is made up of 15 amino acids. Germline V CDR1 and CDR2: KGHSH, LQKENI. With random hexamers, reverse transcription was performed on roughly 0.5 to 1 ug of RNA. Amplification of TCR beta CDR3 across 54 Vbeta and 13 Jbeta was performed with immunoSEQ multiplex PCR. MiXCR, run by TCRdb on the immunoSEQ multiplex PCR reads, gives a single entry per CDR3 protein. This sample has about 160,000 distinct CDR3 sequences, with approximately 93% found just once. As for this clonotype: Its antigen is undetermined.

Negative isolation was applied to CD8+ and CD4+ T cells, and FACS enrichment was applied to TEMRA cells. The chain is built from TRBV18 and TRBJ2-1; TRBD2 matches at 8 bases. Sequenced: CD4+ T cells from PBMCs. The clonotype was recovered from a human donor with multiple sclerosis. As DNA, the CDR3 is TGTGCCAGCTCACCGCCGGGACTAGCCTACAATGAGCAGTTCTTC. Its translation: CASSPPGLAYNEQFF.